The text below deals with one T cell receptor beta chain. No antigen is known for it. The sample originates from a study of T cell responses to AZD1222 COVID-19 vaccine. Study background: Pooling was applied to second doses at about 4 or about 12 weeks.

Libraries were prepared by immunoSEQ multiplex PCR; TCRdb keeps only in-frame clonotypes and omits some of them. The sample yields around 78,000 clones, 80% to 90% seen once. Study-wide findings and caveats: Distributed over spike, vaccine-associated CD4 TCRs predominated at 160-218 and 743-854.

Germline CDR1 is DFQATT and CDR2 is SNEGSKA (reference sequence). The ends were cut back, 3 bases at V and 4 bases at J, with 6 bases in the middle. The CDR3 covers 11 residues. The J gene is TRBJ2-5, the V gene TRBV20-1, with D unclear. The sequencing used peripheral blood, collected on day 0 of AZD1222 vaccination. This receptor was taken from an adult in good health. CDR3 residues: CSARALETQYF. CDR3 coding DNA: TGCAGTGCTAGGGCTCTAGAGACCCAGTACTTC.